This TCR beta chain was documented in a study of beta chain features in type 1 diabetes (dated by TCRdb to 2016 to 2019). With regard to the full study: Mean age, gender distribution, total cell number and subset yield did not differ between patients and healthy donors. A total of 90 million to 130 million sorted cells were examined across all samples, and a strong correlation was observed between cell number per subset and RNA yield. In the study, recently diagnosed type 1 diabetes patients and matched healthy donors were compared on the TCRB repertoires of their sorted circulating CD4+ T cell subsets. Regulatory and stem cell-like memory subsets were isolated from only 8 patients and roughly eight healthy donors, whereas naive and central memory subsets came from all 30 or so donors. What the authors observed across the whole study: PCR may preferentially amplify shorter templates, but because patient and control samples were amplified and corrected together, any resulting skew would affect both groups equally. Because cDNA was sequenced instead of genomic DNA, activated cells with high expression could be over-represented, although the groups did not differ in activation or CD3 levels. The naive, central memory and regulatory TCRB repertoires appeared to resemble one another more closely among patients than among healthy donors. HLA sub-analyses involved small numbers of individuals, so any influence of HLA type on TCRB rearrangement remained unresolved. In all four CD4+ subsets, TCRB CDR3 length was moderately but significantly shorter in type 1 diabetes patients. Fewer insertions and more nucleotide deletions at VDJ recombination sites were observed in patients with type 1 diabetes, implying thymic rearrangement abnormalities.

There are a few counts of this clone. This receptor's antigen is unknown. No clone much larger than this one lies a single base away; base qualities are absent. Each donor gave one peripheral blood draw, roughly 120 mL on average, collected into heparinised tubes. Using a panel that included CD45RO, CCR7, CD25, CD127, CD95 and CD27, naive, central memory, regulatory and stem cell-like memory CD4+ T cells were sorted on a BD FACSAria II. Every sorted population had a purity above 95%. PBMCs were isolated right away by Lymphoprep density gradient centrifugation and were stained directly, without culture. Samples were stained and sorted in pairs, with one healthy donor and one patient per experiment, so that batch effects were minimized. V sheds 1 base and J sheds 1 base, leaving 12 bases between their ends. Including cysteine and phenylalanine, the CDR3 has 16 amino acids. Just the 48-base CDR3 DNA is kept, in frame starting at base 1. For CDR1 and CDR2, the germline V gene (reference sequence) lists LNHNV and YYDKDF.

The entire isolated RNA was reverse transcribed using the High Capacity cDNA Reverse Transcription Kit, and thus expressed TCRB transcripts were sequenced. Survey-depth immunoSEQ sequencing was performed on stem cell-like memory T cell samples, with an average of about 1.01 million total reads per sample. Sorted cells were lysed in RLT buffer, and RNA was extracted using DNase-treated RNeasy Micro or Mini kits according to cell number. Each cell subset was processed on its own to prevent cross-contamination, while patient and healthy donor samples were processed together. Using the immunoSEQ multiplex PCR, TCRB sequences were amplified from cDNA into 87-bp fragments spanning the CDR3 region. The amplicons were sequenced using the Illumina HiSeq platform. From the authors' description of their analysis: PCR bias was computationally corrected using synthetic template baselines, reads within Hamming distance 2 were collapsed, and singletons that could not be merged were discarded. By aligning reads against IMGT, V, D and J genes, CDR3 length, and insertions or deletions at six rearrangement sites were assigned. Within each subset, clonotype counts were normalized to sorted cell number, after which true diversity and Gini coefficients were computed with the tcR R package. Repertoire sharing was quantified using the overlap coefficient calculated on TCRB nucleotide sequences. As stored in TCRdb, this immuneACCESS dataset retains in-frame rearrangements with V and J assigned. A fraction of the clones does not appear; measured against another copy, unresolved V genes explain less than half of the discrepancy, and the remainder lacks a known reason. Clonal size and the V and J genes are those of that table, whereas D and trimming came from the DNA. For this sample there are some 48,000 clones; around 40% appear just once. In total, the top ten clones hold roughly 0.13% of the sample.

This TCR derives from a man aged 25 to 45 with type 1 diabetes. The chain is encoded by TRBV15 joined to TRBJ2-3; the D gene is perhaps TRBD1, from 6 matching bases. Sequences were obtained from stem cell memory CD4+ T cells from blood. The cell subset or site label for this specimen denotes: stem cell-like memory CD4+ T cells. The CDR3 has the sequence CATSRVRRGGTDTQYF. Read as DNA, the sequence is TGTGCCACCAGCAGAGTTCGCAGGGGCGGCACAGATACGCAGTATTTT.